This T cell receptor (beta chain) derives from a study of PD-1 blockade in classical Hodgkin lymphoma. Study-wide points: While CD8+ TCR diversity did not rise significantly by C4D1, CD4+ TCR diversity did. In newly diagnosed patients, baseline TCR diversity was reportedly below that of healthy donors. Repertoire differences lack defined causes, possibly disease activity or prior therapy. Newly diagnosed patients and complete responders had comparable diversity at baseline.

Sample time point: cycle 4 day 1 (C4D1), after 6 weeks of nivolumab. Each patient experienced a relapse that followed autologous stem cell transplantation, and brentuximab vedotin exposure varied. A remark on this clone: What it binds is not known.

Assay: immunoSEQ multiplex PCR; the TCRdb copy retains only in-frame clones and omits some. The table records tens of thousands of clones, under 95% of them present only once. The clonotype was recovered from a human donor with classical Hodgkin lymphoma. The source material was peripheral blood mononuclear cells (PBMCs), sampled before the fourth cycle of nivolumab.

CDR3: CASSEAYRRDGNSPLHF. The CDR3 DNA is TGTGCCAGCAGTGAAGCTTATCGTAGGGATGGGAATTCACCCCTCCACTTT. The V and J genes are TRBV2 and TRBJ1-6; D is ambiguous. CDR1 is SNHLY, CDR2 FYNNEI, per germline. CDR3 length equals 17 residues. V lost 0 bases, J lost 7 bases, and 16 bases lay in between. The whole variable domain, filled in from reference TRBV2 and TRBJ1-6, reads EPEVTQTPSHQVTQMGQEVILRCVPISNHLYFYWYRQILGQKVEFLVSFYNNEISEKSEIFDDQFSVERPDGSNFTLKIRSTKLEDSAMYFCASSEAYRRDGNSPLHFGNGTRLTVT.